The T cell receptor beta chain under discussion was sequenced for a study of T-cell reconstitution after alpha-beta-depleted transplantation in children. Notes on the study in general: Alpha-beta T cells present about two months after transplant were reported to originate from several hundred expanded graft clones.

CDR1 and CDR2 (germline): DFQATT, SNEGSKA (reference sequence). The V gene lost 1 base and the J gene lost 0 bases, with 11 bases spanning the gap. The CDR3 has 15 residues. Concerning this clonotype itself: What it binds is unknown.

TCRbeta library preparation incorporated unique molecular identifiers. TCRdb re-called the PCR reads with MiXCR, one entry per CDR3 protein. The table lists around 300,000 distinct CDR3 sequences, 23% of them singletons. The sequence was collected from a male patient between 10 and 17 years old who had a stem cell transplant for acute lymphoblastic leukemia, so the T cells may come from the graft donor. The sample here was PBMCs, mostly from graft donor cells, taken 180 days after TCRalphabeta/CD19-depleted stem cell transplant. The chain uses TRBV20-1 and TRBJ2-3, with D uncertain. The CDR3 here is CSARGLHLSTDTQYF. The CDR3 DNA sequence: TGCAGTGCTAGAGGTTTGCACCTCAGCACAGATACGCAGTATTTT.